The sequence of this TCR beta chain was determined in a study of T cell responses to AZD1222 COVID-19 vaccine. V was pared by 0 bases and J by 0 bases, with 4 bases between. The CDR3 runs to 14 residues. CDR1 and CDR2 from the germline V gene are SGDLS and YYNGEE. As to this clone: The sample holds other DNA sequences that translate to the same CDR3.

Here immunoSEQ multiplex PCR was the method, and the copy in TCRdb shows in-frame clones only, minus some. The table has over 100,000 clones, around nine tenths seen once. The chain uses TRBV9 and TRBJ1-3; D unresolved. The sample here was peripheral blood, taken on day 0 of AZD1222 vaccination. The sequence was collected from an adult in good health. The CDR3 DNA reads as TGTGCCAGCAGCGTAGGAAGCTCTGGAAACACCATATATTTT. Protein product: CASSVGSSGNTIYF.